The clone carrying this TCR beta chain has just a few counts. Its antigen is currently unknown. The primer mix had 60 Vbeta and 13 Jbeta primers. Using immunoSEQ multiplex PCR, the repertoire was profiled, and TCRdb retains in-frame clones only, with some absent. The sample consists of 95,000 to 150,000 clones, over 75% of them appearing once. This specimen comes from a study of cytomegalovirus exposure and HLA in healthy donors. Whole-study results and caveats: For TCR beta chains, V- and J-gene trimming was later linked to a missense DCLRE1C variant. Productive status was seen about 90% or about 30% of the time for most TCR beta V segments in an earlier analysis.

Trimming took 5 bases from V and 0 from J, leaving 10 bases between them. The CDR3 totals 13 residues. From germline, CDR1 is SQVTM and CDR2 ANQGSEA. The sequence derives from a woman between 18 and 29 years old in good health and CMV-seronegative. The rearrangement joins TRBV29-1 to TRBJ1-1; D unclear. The sequenced sample consisted of PBMCs. The CDR3 coding sequence is TGCAGCGTTCTTAGACACCTGAACACTGAAGCTTTCTTT. Translation gives CSVLRHLNTEAFF.